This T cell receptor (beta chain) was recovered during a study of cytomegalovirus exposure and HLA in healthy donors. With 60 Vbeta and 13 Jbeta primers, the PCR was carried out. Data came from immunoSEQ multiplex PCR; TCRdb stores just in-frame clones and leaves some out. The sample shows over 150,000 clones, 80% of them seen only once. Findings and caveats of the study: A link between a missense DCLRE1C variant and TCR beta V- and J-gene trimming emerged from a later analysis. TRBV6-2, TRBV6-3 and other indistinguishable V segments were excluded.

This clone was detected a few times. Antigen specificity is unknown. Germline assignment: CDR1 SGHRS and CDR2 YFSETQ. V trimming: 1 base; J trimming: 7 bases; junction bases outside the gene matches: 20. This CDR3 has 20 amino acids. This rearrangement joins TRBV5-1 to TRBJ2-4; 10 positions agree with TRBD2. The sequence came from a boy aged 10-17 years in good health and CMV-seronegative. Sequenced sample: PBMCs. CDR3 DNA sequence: TGCGCCAGCAGCTTGATGGGTCGGGGGAGCGGGGGGGCCCCGCGGAACATTCAGTACTTC. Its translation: CASSLMGRGSGGAPRNIQYF.